This T cell receptor (beta chain) was sequenced in a study of shared clonotypes between healthy human individuals. After removal of 1 base from V and 8 bases from J, the junction contained 6 bases not matched to a gene. Germline CDR1 and CDR2: MDHEN and SYDVKM. The CDR3 runs to 15 residues. The study's findings and limits: Naive subsets tended to show greater estimated richness than memory subsets.

The assay was immunoSEQ multiplex PCR, and TCRdb's table has in-frame clones only and misses some. The sample carries about 380,000 clones, 90% to 97% recorded once. A word on this clone: The antigen is unknown.

Those who donated, Caucasian adults without exception, all lived in Nashville, Tennessee. This receptor was obtained from a man younger than 45 in good health. The chain is built from TRBV28 and TRBJ1-1; 11 bases line up with TRBD1. Material: memory CD8+ T cells sorted from blood. Sample subset: CD45RO+ cells pooled with CCR7-negative TemRA cells. DNA of the CDR3: TGTGCCAGCAGTTTATTTGGACAGGGGGCCCTCGAAGCTTTCTTT. Its translation: CASSLFGQGALEAFF.